These 15 T cell receptor beta chains were all obtained from the same sample, sequenced in a study of cytomegalovirus exposure and HLA in healthy donors. In the PCR, 60 Vbeta and 13 Jbeta primers were used. Sequenced by immunoSEQ multiplex PCR; TCRdb stores in-frame clones only, minus some. The sample records 85,000 to 120,000 clones, 65% to 90% being singletons. The sequenced material came from PBMCs. The receptor source for this set is a man between 45 and 60 years old in good health and CMV-seronegative.

The V and J genes are TRBV19 and TRBJ2-6, with 7 bases aligning to TRBD1. CDR3 length equals 16 residues. V was pared by 9 bases and J by 3 bases, with 11 bases of the junction left unmatched. Germline V gene sequence: CDR1 LNHDA, CDR2 SQIVND (reference sequence). The CDR3 DNA reads as TGTGCCAGCGGACAGGACCTAATCCGTGGGGCCAACGTCCTGACTTTC. Translating it yields CASGQDLIRGANVLTF.

The gene calls are TRBV12-5 and TRBJ1-2; 7 nucleotides match TRBD1. The length of the CDR3 is 15 residues. J gave up 5 bases and V 4 bases, and 10 bases lay outside the gene matches. CDR1 and CDR2 from the germline V gene are LGHNT and FRNRAP. The CDR3 coding sequence is TGTGCTAGTGGTTCCCCCCTGACAGGGCCTTATGGCTACACCTTC. It specifies CASGSPLTGPYGYTF.

The gene calls are TRBV7-2 and TRBJ2-2; D may be TRBD2 (6 bases). The CDR3 sequence is 16 residues long. Germline-derived CDR1 and CDR2 are SGHTA and FQGNSA. Trimming removed 5 bases at V and 7 bases at J, with 20 bases between. DNA for the CDR3: TGTGCCAGCAGCCAGACTAGGGTTGCTCCCGGCGGGGAGCTGTTTTTT. This sequence encodes CASSQTRVAPGGELFF.

The V gene is TRBV5-6, the J gene TRBJ2-3; possible D gene TRBD1, 6 bases. CDR1 is SGHDT, CDR2 YYEEEE, per germline. Between the trimmed V and J ends, which lost 3 bases and 0 bases, there was a span of 8 bases. The CDR3 is 14 amino acids. CDR3 in amino acids: CASSSTGSTDTQYF. CDR3 sequence (DNA): TGTGCCAGCAGCTCGACAGGTAGCACAGATACGCAGTATTTT. The full variable domain, with the rest looked up from reference TRBV5-6 and TRBJ2-3, is DAGVTQSPTHLIKTRGQQVTLRCSPKSGHDTVSWYQQALGQGPQFIFQYYEEEERQRGNFPDRFSGHQFPNYSSELNVNALLLGDSALYLCASSSTGSTDTQYFGPGTRLTVL.

This chain uses TRBV19 with TRBJ1-1; D remains unclear. The germline CDR1 and CDR2 sequences are LNHDA and SQIVND (reference sequence). The CDR3 is 13 amino acids. V was pared by 5 bases and J by 1 base, with 8 bases between. The CDR3 region has the DNA TGTGCCAGTAGTCCGACAACGAACACTGAAGCTTTCTTT. Its protein is CASSPTTNTEAFF.

The V call is TRBV7-9, the J call TRBJ2-7; 7 bases line up with TRBD1. The CDR3 is 13 amino acids. Germline V gene sequence: CDR1 SEHNR, CDR2 FQNEAQ (reference sequence). The V and J ends lost 1 base and 4 bases, in that order; junction bases with no gene match: 1. The CDR3 DNA sequence: TGTGCCAGCAGCTTAGGGGACAGTTACGAGCAGTACGTC. Its protein product is CASSLGDSYEQYV.

Concerning this clone itself: Its ends do not fully match the called genes, so a read error is possible. J is TRBJ2-5 and V is TRBV7-7; 11 nucleotides align to TRBD2. The CDR3 runs 15 residues. Germline V gene sequence: CDR1 SSHAT, CDR2 FNYEAQ (reference sequence). The CDR3 region is CASSFSGGVRETQYF. The CDR3, as DNA: TGTGCTAGCAGCTTTAGCGGGGGGGTCCGGGAGACCCAGTACTTC.

The chain joins TRBV4-1 to TRBJ1-2, with 8 bases matching TRBD1. The CDR3 loop spans 16 amino acids. CDR1 is MGHRA and CDR2 is YSYEKL in the germline V gene. V lost 3 bases, J lost 8 bases, and 14 bases stayed unmatched. CDR3 region: CASSQGGSGGLGGYTF. Here the CDR3 DNA reads TGCGCCAGCAGCCAGGGGGGGTCAGGGGGCCTTGGAGGCTACACCTTC.

The V call is TRBV18, the J call TRBJ1-1; tentatively, D is TRBD1 (5 bases). Trimming shortened V by 2 bases and J by 0 bases, and 7 bases separated the two germline ends. The germline CDR1 and CDR2 sequences are KGHSH and LQKENI. This CDR3 is built from 14 residues. CDR3 amino acids: CASSPDSLNTEAFF. CDR3 DNA: TGTGCCAGCTCACCAGACAGCTTGAACACTGAAGCTTTCTTT.

This chain joins TRBV6-6 and TRBJ2-2; 8 nucleotides match TRBD1. Germline loops: CDR1 MNHNY, CDR2 SVGAGI (reference sequence). The CDR3 sequence is 14 residues long. V lost 1 base to trimming and J lost 7 bases; unmatched junction nucleotides: 2. Here the CDR3 reads CASSYLDRVGELFF. The DNA of the CDR3 is TGTGCCAGCAGTTACTTGGACAGGGTCGGGGAGCTGTTTTTT.

The chain combines TRBV10-3 with TRBJ2-2, with 13 bases lining up with TRBD2. The CDR3 spans 18 residues. Germline CDR1 ENHRY, CDR2 SYGVKD. V shed 2 bases, J shed 7 bases, and the junction held 10 bases outside the gene matches. CDR3 nucleotide sequence: TGTGCCATCAGTGAGGCTGGACTAGCGGGGGCCCGGGGCGGGGAGCTGTTTTTT. The encoded protein is CAISEAGLAGARGGELFF.

About this clone: This CDR3 is also generated by other DNA sequences in the sample. The chain is built from TRBV7-2 and TRBJ2-6, with D unclear. Trimming cost V 0 bases and J 0 bases, with 3 bases left between them. The CDR3 loop spans 15 amino acids. Germline values: CDR1 SGHTA, CDR2 FQGNSA. The CDR3, as DNA: TGTGCCAGCAGCTTAGCCGGCTCTGGGGCCAACGTCCTGACTTTC. Its protein is CASSLAGSGANVLTF.

This clone was picked up a small number of times. The chain carries TRBV12-5 and TRBJ2-5; no firm D call. CDR1 and CDR2 from the germline V gene are LGHNT and FRNRAP. The CDR3 totals 12 residues. Trimming stripped 6 bases from V and 7 bases from J, with 12 bases between. The CDR3 loop is CASGNYTATQYF. In nucleotides, the CDR3 is TGTGCTAGTGGCAATTACACAGCGACCCAGTACTTC.

The V call is TRBV5-4, the J call TRBJ1-1; weak D call: TRBD1 (6 bases). Trimming removed 5 bases at V and 4 bases at J, with 12 bases between. Looked up from germline, CDR1 is SGHNT and CDR2 is YYREEE (reference sequence). The CDR3 is made up of 13 amino acids. DNA for the CDR3: TGTGCCAGCAGTTCAGGGGTGGGCACTGAAGCTTTCTTT. This gives the protein CASSSGVGTEAFF.

V gene TRBV28 combines with J gene TRBJ1-1; 10 nucleotides match TRBD1. V was pared by 5 bases and J by 11 bases, with 11 bases of the junction left unmatched. This CDR3 contains 14 residues. Germline CDR1 and CDR2: MDHEN and SYDVKM. The CDR3 bases are TGTGCCAGCAGTGTCTTCAGACAGGGGGCGGGGGCTTTCTTT. This translates into CASSVFRQGAGAFF. Together with reference TRBV28 and TRBJ1-1, the CDR3 gives the full variable domain: DVKVTQSSRYLVKRTGEKVFLECVQDMDHENMFWYRQDPGLGLRLIYFSYDVKMKEKGDIPEGYSVSREKKERFSLILESASTNQTSMYLCASSVFRQGAGAFFGQGTRLTVV.